This T cell receptor (beta chain) was sequenced for a study of blood T cell repertoires in COVID-19. This CDR3 spans 13 amino acids. Deletions cut 3 bases from V and 5 bases from J, with 8 bases between. Germline loops: CDR1 KGHSH, CDR2 LQKENI. Participants, roughly 18 to 90 years old, spanned about two dozen US areas. Original handling: It was from reference gene primer amplification that nucleated cell counts were estimated. Clones were read by immunoSEQ multiplex PCR, and TCRdb kept only the in-frame ones, dropping some. V and J calls plus clone size are reproduced from that table; the DNA served to infer D and trimming. The table lists hundreds of thousands of clones, around 91% of them singletons, with approximately 1.2% in the top ten. As for this clone: Other DNA sequences of this sample code for an identical CDR3.

The receptor was isolated from a man aged 30-40 years who had recovered from COVID-19. Source material: PBMCs or T cells enriched from blood (not recorded which). The chain couples TRBV18 to TRBJ1-5; D remains ambiguous. The CDR3 sequence is CASSPGGDQPQHF. As DNA, the CDR3 is TGTGCCAGCTCACCGGGAGGTGATCAGCCCCAGCATTTT. Full variable domain (rest looked up from reference TRBV18 and TRBJ1-5): NAGVMQNPRHLVRRRGQEARLRCSPMKGHSHVYWYRQLPEEGLKFMVYLQKENIIDESGMPKERFSAEFPKEGPSILRIQQVVRGDSAAYFCASSPGGDQPQHFGDGTRLSIL.